This T cell receptor (beta chain) stems from a study of CD8 T cells in Susac syndrome. With random hexamers, reverse transcription was performed on about 0.5 to 1 ug of RNA. One entry per CDR3 protein results from TCRdb running MiXCR on the immunoSEQ multiplex PCR reads. Here the sample spans about 210,000 distinct CDR3 sequences, 95% being singletons. The T cells that were sequenced for TCR beta were CD8+ and CD4+ cells from blood. The multiple sclerosis controls comprised treatment-naive patients whose relapsing-remitting disease was stable or active. This clonotype originated in a human donor with multiple sclerosis. Material for sequencing was CD4+ T cells from PBMCs.

The CDR3 DNA sequence: TGTGCCTGGAGTAGGGGACAGAGCTCCTACAATGAGCAGTTCTTC. It encodes CAWSRGQSSYNEQFF. V and J are TRBV30 and TRBJ2-1; 7 bases fit TRBD1. CDR1 and CDR2 (germline): GTSNPN, SVGIG (reference sequence). The CDR3 extends over 15 amino acids. Trimming at V came to 2 bases and at J to 0 bases, leaving 4 bases not matched to a gene.